This T cell receptor (beta chain) was found in a study of T cells in Graves' hyperthyroidism and ophthalmopathy (dated by TCRdb to between 2018 and 2021). Some background on the complete study: Peripheral blood was sampled at the time of initial diagnosis, prior to any treatment. To identify TCR V-J signatures that set the groups apart, the researchers used a discovery cohort of 100 patients, made up of under 50 with Graves' ophthalmopathy and about 60 with stable Graves' hyperthyroidism. Prospective prediction of ophthalmopathy was tested in an independent validation cohort of approximately 18 hyperthyroidism patients and 15 to 17 patients who later progressed to ophthalmopathy. The 100 discovery patients were randomly split 7:3 into training and test sets. In addition, the study compared T-cell repertoires in thyroid tissue and in blood from several Graves' hyperthyroidism patients. Once sampling was done, hyperthyroidism patients were given methimazole at a starting dose of 30 mg daily, whereas ophthalmopathy patients were given high-dose intravenous methylprednisolone. According to the paper, TCR Vbeta CDR3 sequencing was carried out on roughly 130 peripheral blood samples, which came from fewer than 50 ophthalmopathy, 75 to 80 hyperthyroidism and roughly 17 progressor patients. Paper-wide results and their limitations: Most expanded thyroid clonotypes (frequency above 0.001) were also detected in blood, a finding suggesting that blood repertoires may reflect thyroid immune responses. During validation, the model predicted progression to ophthalmopathy a median of approximately 6.5 months ahead of onset, with more than 55% sensitivity and under 85% specificity. Ophthalmopathy was separated from stable hyperthyroidism by a 13 V-J signature model, with around 88% sensitivity and approximately 81% specificity obtained in cross-validation and 80%/75% obtained in testing. No statistical method was used to set the sample size in advance, and investigators knew the group allocation.

This clonotype was observed many times. The target of this receptor is not known. Base qualities are missing; no much larger clone stands one base away. Ophthalmopathy patients had moderately to severely active disease, with a Clinical Activity Score of 3 or more, a NOSPECS grade of 4 or more, and a disease duration of less than 3 months. Patients with uncontrolled infections, other autoimmune diseases, pregnancy or lactation were excluded. Diagnoses were based on clinical symptoms, serum thyroxine and TRAb, thyroid ultrasound and orbital computed tomography. PBMCs were separated from around 9.1 ml of fresh peripheral blood using Ficoll-Paque density gradient centrifugation. Total RNA was extracted using Trizol reagent, and RNA quality was assessed on an Agilent 2100 Bioanalyzer. The TCR beta CDR3 regions were amplified from RNA transcripts. A first-round RT-PCR of the TCR CDR3 used the HTBI primer set with the Qiagen OneStep RT-PCR kit. Libraries were constructed in a second round of multiplex PCR, after which size selection and purification were performed. Paired-end sequencing of the libraries was performed with 100 bp reads on an Illumina HiSeq2000. The authors' pipeline ran thus. Raw data were processed with SOAPnuke, discarding reads with adapters, uncalled bases, mean Phred below 15, or no exact constant-primer or identifier match. COPE v1.2.5 was used to merge high-quality paired reads, and clonotypes were defined as unique nucleotide sequences. MiTCR v1.1 was used to align the clonotypes against IMGT TRBV, TRBD and TRBJ reference segments. The analysis was restricted to V-J combinations with a frequency above 0.0001, which together covered roughly 99% of the repertoires. A TCS score was defined as the ratio between F50 (clonal expansion) and ExV (chaos), using BLOSUM62-based TCRdist between CDR3 peptides within each V-J. Welch's t-statistics and random forest reduced several hundred V-J features to about 13, which were used in a naive Bayes classifier (R e1071). In-frame beta chains were kept once TCRdb had trimmed the public reads at Q25 with fastp and called clones with MiXCR. Rows with a matching CDR3 protein are joined into one entry that keeps the most common DNA and genes. TCRdb, not the authors, supplied the V and J calls. For this sample there are hundreds of thousands of distinct CDR3 sequences; less than 25% appear just once. About 34% of the sample lies in the top ten.

V is pruned by 0 bases and J by 5 bases, leaving 3 bases of the junction without a gene match. The germline V gene yields MDHEN for CDR1 and SYDVKM for CDR2. Reading from cysteine to phenylalanine, the CDR3 counts 16 amino acids. The entry retains the CDR3 DNA only, 48 bases that are in frame from base 1. The receptor comes from a man younger than 45 with Graves' ophthalmopathy. What was sequenced was blood. The V and J segments used are TRBV28 and TRBJ2-7; TRBD2 lines up with 14 middle nucleotides. Read as DNA, the sequence is TGTGCCAGCAGTTTATGGGGGACTAGCGGGGGCAACGAGCAGTACTTC. Its coded protein is CASSLWGTSGGNEQYF.